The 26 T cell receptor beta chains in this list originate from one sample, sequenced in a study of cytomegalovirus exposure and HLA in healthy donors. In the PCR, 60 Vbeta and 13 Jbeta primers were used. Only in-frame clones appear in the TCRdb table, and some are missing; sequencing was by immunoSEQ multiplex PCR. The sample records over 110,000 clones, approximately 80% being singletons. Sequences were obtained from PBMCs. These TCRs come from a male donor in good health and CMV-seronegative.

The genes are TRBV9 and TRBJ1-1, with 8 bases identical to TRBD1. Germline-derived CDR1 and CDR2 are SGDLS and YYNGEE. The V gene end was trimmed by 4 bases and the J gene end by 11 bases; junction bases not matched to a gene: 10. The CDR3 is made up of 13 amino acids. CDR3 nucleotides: TGTGCCAGCAGCCGGACGCAGGGGGCAGACGCTTTCTTT. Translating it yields CASSRTQGADAFF. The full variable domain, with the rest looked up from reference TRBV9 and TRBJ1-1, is DSGVTQTPKHLITATGQRVTLRCSPRSGDLSVYWYQQSLDQGLQFLIQYYNGEERAKGNILERFSAQQFPDLHSELNLSSLELGDSALYFCASSRTQGADAFFGQGTRLTVV.

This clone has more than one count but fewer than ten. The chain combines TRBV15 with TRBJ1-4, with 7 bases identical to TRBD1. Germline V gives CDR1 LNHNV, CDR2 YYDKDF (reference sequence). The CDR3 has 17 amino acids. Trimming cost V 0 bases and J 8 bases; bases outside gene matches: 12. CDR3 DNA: TGTGCCACCAGCAGAGATGGTTTGGGGGGACAGATGGAAAAACTGTTTTTT. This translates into CATSRDGLGGQMEKLFF.

This CDR3 is CATSRGTGVRETQYF. CDR3 coding DNA: TGTGCCACCAGCAGAGGGACAGGGGTTAGGGAGACCCAGTACTTC. The rearrangement links TRBV15 to TRBJ2-5, with 9 nucleotides matching TRBD1. CDR1 is LNHNV, CDR2 YYDKDF, per germline (reference sequence). The CDR3 runs to 15 residues. Trimming removed 1 base from V and 5 bases from J; junction bases left unmatched: 5.

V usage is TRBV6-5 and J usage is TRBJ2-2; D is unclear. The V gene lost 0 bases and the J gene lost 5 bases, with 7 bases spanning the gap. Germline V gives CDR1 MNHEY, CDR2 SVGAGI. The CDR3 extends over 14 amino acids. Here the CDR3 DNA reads TGTGCCAGCAGTTACTCTACATGGACCGGGGAGCTGTTTTTT. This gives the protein CASSYSTWTGELFF.

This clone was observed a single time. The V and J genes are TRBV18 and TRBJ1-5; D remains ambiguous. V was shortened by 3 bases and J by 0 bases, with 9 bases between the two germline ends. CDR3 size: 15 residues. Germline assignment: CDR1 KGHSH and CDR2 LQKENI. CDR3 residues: CASSPPGGSNQPQHF. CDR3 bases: TGTGCCAGCTCACCCCCTGGAGGTAGCAATCAGCCCCAGCATTTT.

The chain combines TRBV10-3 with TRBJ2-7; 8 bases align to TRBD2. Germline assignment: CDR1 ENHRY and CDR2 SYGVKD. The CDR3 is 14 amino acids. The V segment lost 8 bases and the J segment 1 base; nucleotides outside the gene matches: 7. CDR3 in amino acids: CAIAERENSYEQYF. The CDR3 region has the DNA TGTGCCATCGCGGAGCGGGAGAATTCCTACGAGCAGTACTTC.

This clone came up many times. CDR3 sequence reads: CASSLGDRDTEAFF. The CDR3 nucleotides read TGTGCCAGCAGCTTAGGAGACAGGGACACTGAAGCTTTCTTT. J is TRBJ1-1 and V is TRBV7-3; 7 positions agree with TRBD1. Germline V lookup: CDR1 SGHTA, CDR2 FQGTGA. The CDR3 covers 14 residues. Trimming removed 2 bases from V and 3 bases from J; junction bases left unmatched: 3.

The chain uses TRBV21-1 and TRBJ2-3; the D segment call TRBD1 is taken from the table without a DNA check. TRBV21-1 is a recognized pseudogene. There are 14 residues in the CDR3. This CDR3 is CASKTGGRGDTQYF. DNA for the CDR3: TGTGCCAGCAAGACAGGGGGGAGGGGAGATACGCAGTATTTT.

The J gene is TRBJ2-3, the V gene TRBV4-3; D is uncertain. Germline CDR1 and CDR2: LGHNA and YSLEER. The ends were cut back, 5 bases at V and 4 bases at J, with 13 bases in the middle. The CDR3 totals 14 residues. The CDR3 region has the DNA TGCGCCAGCAGCGCGCGGTTGGCGGCAGATACGCAGTATTTT. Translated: CASSARLAADTQYF.

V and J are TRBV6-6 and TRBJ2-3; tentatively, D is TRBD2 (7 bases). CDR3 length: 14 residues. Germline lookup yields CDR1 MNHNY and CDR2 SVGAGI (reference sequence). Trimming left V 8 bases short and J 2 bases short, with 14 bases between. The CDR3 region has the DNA TGTGCCAGCGGGGGGGCAGTCTTCACAGATACGCAGTATTTT. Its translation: CASGGAVFTDTQYF.

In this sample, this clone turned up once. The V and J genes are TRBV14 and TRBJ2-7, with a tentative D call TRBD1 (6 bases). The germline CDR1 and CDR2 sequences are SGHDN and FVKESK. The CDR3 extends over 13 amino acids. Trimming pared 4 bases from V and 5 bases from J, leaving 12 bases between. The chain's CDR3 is CASSPPWTDEQYF. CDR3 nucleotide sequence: TGTGCCAGCAGCCCACCCTGGACAGACGAGCAGTACTTC. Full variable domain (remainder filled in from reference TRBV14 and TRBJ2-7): EAGVTQFPSHSVIEKGQTVTLRCDPISGHDNLYWYRRVMGKEIKFLLHFVKESKQDESGMPNNRFLAERTGGTYSTLKVQPAELEDSGVYFCASSPPWTDEQYFGPGTRLTVT.

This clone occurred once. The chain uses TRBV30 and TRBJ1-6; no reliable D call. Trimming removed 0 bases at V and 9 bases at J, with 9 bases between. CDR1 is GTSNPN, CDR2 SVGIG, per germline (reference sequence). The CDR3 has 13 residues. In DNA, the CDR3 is TGTGCCTGGAGTGTGATCGGGTTTTCACCCCTCCACTTT. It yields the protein CAWSVIGFSPLHF.

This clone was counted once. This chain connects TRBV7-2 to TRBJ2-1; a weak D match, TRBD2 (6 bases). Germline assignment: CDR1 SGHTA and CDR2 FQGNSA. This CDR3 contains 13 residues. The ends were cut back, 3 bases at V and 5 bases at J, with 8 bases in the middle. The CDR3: CASSFGLHNEQFF. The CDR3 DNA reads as TGTGCCAGCAGCTTCGGACTACACAATGAGCAGTTCTTC.

As DNA, the CDR3 is TGTGCCAGCAGCGACAGCGGGAGGCCCGGGGAGCTGTTTTTT. Protein sequence: CASSDSGRPGELFF. This chain connects TRBV9 to TRBJ2-2; 9 bases line up with TRBD2. Germline V gene data show CDR1 as SGDLS and CDR2 as YYNGEE. V shed 3 bases, J shed 6 bases, and the junction held 3 bases outside the gene matches. CDR3 length: 14 residues.

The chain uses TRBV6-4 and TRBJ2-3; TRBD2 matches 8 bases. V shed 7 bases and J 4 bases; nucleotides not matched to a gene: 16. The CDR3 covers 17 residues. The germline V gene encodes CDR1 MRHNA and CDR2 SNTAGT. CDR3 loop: CASKKRAGLDSSDTQYF. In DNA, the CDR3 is TGTGCCAGCAAGAAGAGGGCGGGACTAGATTCATCAGATACGCAGTATTTT.

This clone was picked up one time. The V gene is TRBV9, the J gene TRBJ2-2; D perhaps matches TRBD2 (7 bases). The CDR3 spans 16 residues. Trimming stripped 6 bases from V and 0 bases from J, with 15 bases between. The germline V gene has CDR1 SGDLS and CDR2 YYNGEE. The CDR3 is CASTARGATNTGELFF. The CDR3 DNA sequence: TGTGCCAGCACGGCACGGGGGGCCACGAACACCGGGGAGCTGTTTTTT.

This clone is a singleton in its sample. The CDR3 spells CASSVGWGGADTQYF. CDR3 coding DNA: TGTGCCAGCAGCGTAGGATGGGGGGGCGCAGATACGCAGTATTTT. The chain couples TRBV9 to TRBJ2-3; weak D call: TRBD2 (7 bases). V was pared by 0 bases and J by 4 bases, with 12 bases between. Germline V CDR1 and CDR2: SGDLS, YYNGEE. This CDR3 spans 15 amino acids.

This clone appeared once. The CDR3 region has the DNA TGTGCCAGCAGCAACGGGGACAGGATACCTATGAACACTGAAGCTTTCTTT. It yields the protein CASSNGDRIPMNTEAFF. J is TRBJ1-1 and V is TRBV21-1; the D call TRBD1 from the table was never checked on the DNA. TRBV21-1 constitutes a pseudogene. CDR3 length: 17 residues.

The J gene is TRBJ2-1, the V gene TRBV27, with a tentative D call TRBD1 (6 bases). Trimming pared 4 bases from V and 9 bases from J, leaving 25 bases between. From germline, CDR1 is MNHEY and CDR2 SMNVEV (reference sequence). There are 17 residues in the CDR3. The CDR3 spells CASSSNPGVRTWGEQFF. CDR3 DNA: TGTGCCAGCAGTTCGAACCCAGGGGTCCGAACGTGGGGTGAGCAGTTCTTC.

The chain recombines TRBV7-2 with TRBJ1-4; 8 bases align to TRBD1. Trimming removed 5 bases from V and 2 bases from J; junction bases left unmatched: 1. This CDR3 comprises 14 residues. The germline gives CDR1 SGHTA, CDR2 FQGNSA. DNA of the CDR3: TGTGCCAGCAGCCGACAGGGGACTAATGAAAAACTGTTTTTT. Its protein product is CASSRQGTNEKLFF.

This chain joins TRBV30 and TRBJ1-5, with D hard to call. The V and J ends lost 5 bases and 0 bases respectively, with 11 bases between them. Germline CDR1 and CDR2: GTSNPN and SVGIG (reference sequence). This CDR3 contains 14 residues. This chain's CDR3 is CAWAHLNSNQPQHF. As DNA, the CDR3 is TGTGCCTGGGCGCATTTAAATAGCAATCAGCCCCAGCATTTT.

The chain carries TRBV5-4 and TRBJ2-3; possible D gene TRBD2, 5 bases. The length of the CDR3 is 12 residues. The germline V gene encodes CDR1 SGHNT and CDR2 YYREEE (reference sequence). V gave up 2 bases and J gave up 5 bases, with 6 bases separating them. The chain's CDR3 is CASSFSGDTQYF. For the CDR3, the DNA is TGTGCCAGCAGCTTCAGCGGAGATACGCAGTATTTT.

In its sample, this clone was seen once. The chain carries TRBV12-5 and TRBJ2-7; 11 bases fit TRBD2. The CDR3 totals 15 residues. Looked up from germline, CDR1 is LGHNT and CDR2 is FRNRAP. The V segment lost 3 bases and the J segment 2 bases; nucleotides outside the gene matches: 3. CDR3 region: CASGFGSGRAYEQYF. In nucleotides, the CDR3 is TGTGCTAGTGGTTTTGGTAGCGGGAGGGCCTACGAGCAGTACTTC.

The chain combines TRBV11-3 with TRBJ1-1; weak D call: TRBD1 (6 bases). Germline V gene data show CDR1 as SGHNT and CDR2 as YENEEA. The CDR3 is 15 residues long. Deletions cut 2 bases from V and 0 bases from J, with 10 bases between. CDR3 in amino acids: CASSLRGGLNTEAFF. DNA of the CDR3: TGTGCCAGCAGCTTAAGGGGGGGGCTGAACACTGAAGCTTTCTTT. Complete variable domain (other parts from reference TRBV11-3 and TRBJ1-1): EAGVVQSPRYKIIEKKQPVAFWCNPISGHNTLYWYLQNLGQGPELLIRYENEEAVDDSQLPKDRFSAERLKGVDSTLKIQPAELGDSAVYLCASSLRGGLNTEAFFGQGTRLTVV.

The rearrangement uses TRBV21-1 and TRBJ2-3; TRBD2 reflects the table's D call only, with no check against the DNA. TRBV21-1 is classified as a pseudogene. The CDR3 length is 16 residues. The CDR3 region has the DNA TGTGCCAGCAGCAAACCTAGCGGGAGATCAACAGATACGCAGTATTTT. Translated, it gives CASSKPSGRSTDTQYF.

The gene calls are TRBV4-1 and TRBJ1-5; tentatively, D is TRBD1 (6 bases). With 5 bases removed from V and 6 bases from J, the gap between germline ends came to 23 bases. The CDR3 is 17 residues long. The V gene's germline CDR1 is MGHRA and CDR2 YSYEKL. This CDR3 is CASSTQPQQGRGQPQHF. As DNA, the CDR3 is TGCGCCAGCAGCACACAACCCCAACAGGGAAGGGGTCAGCCCCAGCATTTT.